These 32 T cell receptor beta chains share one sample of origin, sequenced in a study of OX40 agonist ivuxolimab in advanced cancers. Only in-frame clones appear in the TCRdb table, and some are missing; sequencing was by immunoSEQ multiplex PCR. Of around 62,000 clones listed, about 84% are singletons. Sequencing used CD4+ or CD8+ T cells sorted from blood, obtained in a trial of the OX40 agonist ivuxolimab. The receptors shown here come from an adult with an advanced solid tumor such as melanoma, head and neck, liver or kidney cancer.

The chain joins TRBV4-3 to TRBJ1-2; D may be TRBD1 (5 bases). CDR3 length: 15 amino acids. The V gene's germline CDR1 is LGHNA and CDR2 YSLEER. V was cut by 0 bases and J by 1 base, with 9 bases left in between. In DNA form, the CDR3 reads TGCGCCAGCAGCCAAGAGCGACAGTTTAACTATGGCTACACCTTC. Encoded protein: CASSQERQFNYGYTF.

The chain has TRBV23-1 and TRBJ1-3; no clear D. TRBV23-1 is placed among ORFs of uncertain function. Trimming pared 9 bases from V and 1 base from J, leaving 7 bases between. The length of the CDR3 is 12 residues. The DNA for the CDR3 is TGCGCCAGTCGAGGGTCTGGAAACACCATATATTTT. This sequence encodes CASRGSGNTIYF.

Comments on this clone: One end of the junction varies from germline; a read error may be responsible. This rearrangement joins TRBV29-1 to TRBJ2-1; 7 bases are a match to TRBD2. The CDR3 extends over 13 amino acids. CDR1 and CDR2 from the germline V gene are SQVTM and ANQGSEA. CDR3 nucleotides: TGCAGCGTTCAGGGCGGGGGTCTGAATGGGCAGTTCTTC. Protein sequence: CSVQGGGLNGQFF.

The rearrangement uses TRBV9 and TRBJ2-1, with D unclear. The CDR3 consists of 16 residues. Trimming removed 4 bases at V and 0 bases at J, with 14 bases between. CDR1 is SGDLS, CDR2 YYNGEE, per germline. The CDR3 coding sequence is TGTGCCAGCAGCCCTGTGGAGCCCCGCTCCTACAATGAGCAGTTCTTC. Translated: CASSPVEPRSYNEQFF.

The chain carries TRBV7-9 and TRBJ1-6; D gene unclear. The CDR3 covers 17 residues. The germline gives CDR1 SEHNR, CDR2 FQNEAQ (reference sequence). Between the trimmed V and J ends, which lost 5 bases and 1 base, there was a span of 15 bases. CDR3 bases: TGTGCCAGCAGCCCTGATATCGGGGTATCCTATAATTCACCCCTCCACTTT. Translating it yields CASSPDIGVSYNSPLHF.

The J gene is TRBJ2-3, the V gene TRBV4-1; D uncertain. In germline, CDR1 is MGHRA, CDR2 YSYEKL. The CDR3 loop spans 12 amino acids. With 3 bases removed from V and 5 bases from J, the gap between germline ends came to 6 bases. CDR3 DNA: TGCGCCAGCAGCCATATCAGAGATACGCAGTATTTT. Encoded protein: CASSHIRDTQYF.

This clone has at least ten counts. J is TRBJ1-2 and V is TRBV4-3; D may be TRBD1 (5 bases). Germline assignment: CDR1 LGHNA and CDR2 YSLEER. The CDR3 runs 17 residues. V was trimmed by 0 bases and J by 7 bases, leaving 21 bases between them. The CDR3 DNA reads TGCGCCAGCAGCCAAGATCTATCGCCGATGGGGGTTAGTGGCTACACCTTC. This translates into CASSQDLSPMGVSGYTF.

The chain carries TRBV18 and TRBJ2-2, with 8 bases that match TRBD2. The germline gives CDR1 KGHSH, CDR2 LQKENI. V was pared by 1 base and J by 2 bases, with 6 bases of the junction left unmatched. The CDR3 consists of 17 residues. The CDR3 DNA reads TGTGCCAGCTCACCACGGTTGCGGGGGGCAAACACCGGGGAGCTGTTTTTT. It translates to CASSPRLRGANTGELFF.

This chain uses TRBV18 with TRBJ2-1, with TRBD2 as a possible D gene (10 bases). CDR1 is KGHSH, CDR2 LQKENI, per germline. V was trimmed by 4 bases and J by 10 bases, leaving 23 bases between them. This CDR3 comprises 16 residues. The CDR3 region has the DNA TGTGCCAGCTCACTGTTTAATAGCGGGGGGACAGGGGAGCAGTTCTTC. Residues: CASSLFNSGGTGEQFF.

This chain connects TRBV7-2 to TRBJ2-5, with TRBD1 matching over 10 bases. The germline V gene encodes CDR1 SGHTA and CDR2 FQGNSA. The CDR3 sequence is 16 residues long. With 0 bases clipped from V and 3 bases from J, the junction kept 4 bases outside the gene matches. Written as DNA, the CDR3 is TGTGCCAGCAGCTTAGCGAGCGGGACAGGGGAAGAGACCCAGTACTTC. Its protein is CASSLASGTGEETQYF.

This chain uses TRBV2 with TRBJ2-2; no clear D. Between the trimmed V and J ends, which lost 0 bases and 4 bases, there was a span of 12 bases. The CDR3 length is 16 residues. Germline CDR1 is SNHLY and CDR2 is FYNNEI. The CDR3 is CASSEAGLVGTGELFF. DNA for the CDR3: TGTGCCAGCAGTGAAGCTGGGCTAGTGGGCACCGGGGAGCTGTTTTTT.

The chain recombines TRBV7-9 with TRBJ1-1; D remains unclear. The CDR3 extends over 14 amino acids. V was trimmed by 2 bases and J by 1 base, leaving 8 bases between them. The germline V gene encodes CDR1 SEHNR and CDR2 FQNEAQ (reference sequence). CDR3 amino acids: CASSLNGENTEAFF. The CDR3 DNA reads TGTGCCAGCAGCTTAAACGGCGAGAACACTGAAGCTTTCTTT.

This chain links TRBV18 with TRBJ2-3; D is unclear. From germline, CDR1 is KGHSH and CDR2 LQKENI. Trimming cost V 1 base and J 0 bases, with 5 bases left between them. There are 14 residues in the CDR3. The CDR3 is CASSPLDSTDTQYF. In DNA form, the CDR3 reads TGTGCCAGCTCACCACTAGACAGCACAGATACGCAGTATTTT.

The CDR3 here is CASRAGTNTEAFF. The CDR3 DNA is TGTGCCAGCAGAGCTGGGACAAATACTGAAGCTTTCTTT. The rearrangement joins TRBV6-5 to TRBJ1-1; D might be TRBD1 (6 bases). The CDR3 is 13 amino acids. Trimming stripped 6 bases from V and 5 bases from J, with 13 bases between. Germline V gene lookup returns CDR1 MNHEY and CDR2 SVGAGI.

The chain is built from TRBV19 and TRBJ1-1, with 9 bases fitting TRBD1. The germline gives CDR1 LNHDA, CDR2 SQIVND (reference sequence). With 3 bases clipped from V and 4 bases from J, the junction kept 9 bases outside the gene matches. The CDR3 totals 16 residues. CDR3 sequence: CASSIRDRVSRTEAFF. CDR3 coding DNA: TGTGCCAGTAGTATCCGGGACAGGGTATCCCGCACTGAAGCTTTCTTT. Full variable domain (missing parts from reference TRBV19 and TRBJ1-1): DGGITQSPKYLFRKEGQNVTLSCEQNLNHDAMYWYRQDPGQGLRLIYYSQIVNDFQKGDIAEGYSVSREKKESFPLTVTSAQKNPTAFYLCASSIRDRVSRTEAFFGQGTRLTVV.

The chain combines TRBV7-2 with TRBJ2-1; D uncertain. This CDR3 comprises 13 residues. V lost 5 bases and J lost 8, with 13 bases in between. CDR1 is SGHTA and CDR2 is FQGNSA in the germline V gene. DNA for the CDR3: TGTGCCAGCAGCCCCTTTAATTCCGATGAGCAGTTCTTC. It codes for CASSPFNSDEQFF.

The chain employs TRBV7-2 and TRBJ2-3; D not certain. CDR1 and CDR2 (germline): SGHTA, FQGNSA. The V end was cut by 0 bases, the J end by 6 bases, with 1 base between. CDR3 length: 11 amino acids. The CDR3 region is CASSLADTQYF. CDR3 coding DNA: TGTGCCAGCAGCTTAGCTGATACGCAGTATTTT. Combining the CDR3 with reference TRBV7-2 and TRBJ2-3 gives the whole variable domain GAGVSQSPSNKVTEKGKDVELRCDPISGHTALYWYRQSLGQGLEFLIYFQGNSAPDKSGLPSDRFSAERTGGSVSTLTIQRTQQEDSAVYLCASSLADTQYFGPGTRLTVL.

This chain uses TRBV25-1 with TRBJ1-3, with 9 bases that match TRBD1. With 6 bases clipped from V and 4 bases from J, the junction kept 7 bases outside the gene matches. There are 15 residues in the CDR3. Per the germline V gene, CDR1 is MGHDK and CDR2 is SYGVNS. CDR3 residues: CASSREGTGGNTIYF. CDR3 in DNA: TGTGCCAGCAGCCGTGAAGGGACAGGGGGAAACACCATATATTTT.

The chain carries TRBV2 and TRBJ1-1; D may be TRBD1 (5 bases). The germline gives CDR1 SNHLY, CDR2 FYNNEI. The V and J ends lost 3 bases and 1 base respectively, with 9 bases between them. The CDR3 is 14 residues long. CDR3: CASSEQGGNTEAFF. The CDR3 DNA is TGTGCCAGCAGTGAGCAGGGTGGGAACACTGAAGCTTTCTTT.

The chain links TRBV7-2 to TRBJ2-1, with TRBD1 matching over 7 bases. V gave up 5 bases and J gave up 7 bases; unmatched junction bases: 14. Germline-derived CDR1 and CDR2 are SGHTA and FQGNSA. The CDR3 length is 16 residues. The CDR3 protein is CASSKTGTERANEQFF. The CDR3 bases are TGTGCCAGCAGCAAGACCGGGACAGAAAGGGCTAATGAGCAGTTCTTC.

The CDR3: CASSPTGYSSGNTIYF. The CDR3 region has the DNA TGTGCCAGCTCACCGACAGGGTACAGCTCTGGAAACACCATATATTTT. The gene calls are TRBV18 and TRBJ1-3, with 7 bases lining up with TRBD1. In germline, CDR1 is KGHSH, CDR2 LQKENI. V lost 3 bases and J lost 0; bases outside the gene matches: 5. This CDR3 is built from 16 residues.

This CDR3 is CATSRDHRGVTEAFF. DNA for the CDR3: TGTGCCACCAGCAGAGACCACAGGGGAGTAACTGAAGCTTTCTTT. V gene TRBV15 combines with J gene TRBJ1-1; 7 bases are a match to TRBD1. The CDR3 runs 15 residues. Germline values: CDR1 LNHNV, CDR2 YYDKDF (reference sequence). The V segment lost 0 bases and the J segment 5 bases; nucleotides outside the gene matches: 6.

This CDR3 is CASSPRGPAGTGELFF. The CDR3 DNA is TGTGCCAGCAGCCCAAGGGGGCCCGCAGGTACCGGGGAGCTGTTTTTT. This chain connects TRBV7-2 to TRBJ2-2, with 7 positions matching TRBD1. Germline-derived CDR1 and CDR2 are SGHTA and FQGNSA. The CDR3 is 16 amino acids. J lost 5 bases, V lost 5 bases, and 11 bases had no gene match.

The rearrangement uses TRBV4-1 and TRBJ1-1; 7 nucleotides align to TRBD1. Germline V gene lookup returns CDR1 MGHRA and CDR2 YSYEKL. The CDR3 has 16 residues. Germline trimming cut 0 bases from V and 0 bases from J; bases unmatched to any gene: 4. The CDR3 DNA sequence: TGCGCCAGCAGCCAAGAGGACAGGAGGTTGAACACTGAAGCTTTCTTT. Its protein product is CASSQEDRRLNTEAFF.

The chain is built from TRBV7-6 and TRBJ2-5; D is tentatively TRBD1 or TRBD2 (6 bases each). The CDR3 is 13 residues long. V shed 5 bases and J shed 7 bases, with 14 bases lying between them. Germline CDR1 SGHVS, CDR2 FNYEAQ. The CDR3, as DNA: TGTGCCAGCAGCCCCGACGGGGGCGGGACCCAGTACTTC. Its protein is CASSPDGGGTQYF.

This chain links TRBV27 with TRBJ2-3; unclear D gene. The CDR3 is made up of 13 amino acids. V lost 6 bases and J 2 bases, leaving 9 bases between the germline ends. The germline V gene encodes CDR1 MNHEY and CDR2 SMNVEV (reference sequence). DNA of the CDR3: TGTGCCAGCAGCCCCGGACCCACAGATACGCAGTATTTT. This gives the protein CASSPGPTDTQYF.

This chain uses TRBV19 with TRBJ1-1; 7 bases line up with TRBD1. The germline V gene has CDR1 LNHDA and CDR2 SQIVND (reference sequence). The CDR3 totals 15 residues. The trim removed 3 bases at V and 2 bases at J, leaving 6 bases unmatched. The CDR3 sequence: CASSMGGTVNTEAFF. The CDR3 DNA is TGTGCCAGTAGTATGGGAGGGACAGTTAACACTGAAGCTTTCTTT.

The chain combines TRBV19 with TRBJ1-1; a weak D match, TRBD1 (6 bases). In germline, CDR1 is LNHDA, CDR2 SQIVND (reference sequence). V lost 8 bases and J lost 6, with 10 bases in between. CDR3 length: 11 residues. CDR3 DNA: TGTGCCAGTCGACAGGTCCCTGAAGCTTTCTTT. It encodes CASRQVPEAFF.

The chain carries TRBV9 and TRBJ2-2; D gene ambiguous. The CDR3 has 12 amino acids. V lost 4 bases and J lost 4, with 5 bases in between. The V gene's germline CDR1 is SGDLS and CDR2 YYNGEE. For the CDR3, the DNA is TGTGCCAGCAGCAAATCCACCGGGGAGCTGTTTTTT. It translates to CASSKSTGELFF.

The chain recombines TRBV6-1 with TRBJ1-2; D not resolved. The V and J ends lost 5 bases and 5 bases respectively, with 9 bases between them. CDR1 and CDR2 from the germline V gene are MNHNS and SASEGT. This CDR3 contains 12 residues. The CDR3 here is CASSFTMYGYTF. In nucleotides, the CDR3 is TGTGCCAGCAGTTTCACGATGTATGGCTACACCTTC.

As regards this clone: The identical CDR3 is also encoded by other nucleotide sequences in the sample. CDR3 DNA: TGTGCCAGTAGTATAGAGGTGAACACTGAAGCTTTCTTT. Amino acids: CASSIEVNTEAFF. The gene calls are TRBV19 and TRBJ1-1; D not certain. Trimming pared 0 bases from V and 0 bases from J, leaving 2 bases between. CDR1 and CDR2 from the germline V gene are LNHDA and SQIVND (reference sequence). This CDR3 is built from 13 residues.

The CDR3 protein is CASSPRGQGAQGTEAFF. In DNA form, the CDR3 reads TGTGCCAGCTCACCTCGAGGACAGGGGGCGCAGGGCACTGAAGCTTTCTTT. The chain is built from TRBV18 and TRBJ1-1; 11 positions match TRBD1. Germline assignment: CDR1 KGHSH and CDR2 LQKENI. The CDR3 spans 17 residues. Trimming took 3 bases from V and 4 from J; bases not matched to a gene: 10.